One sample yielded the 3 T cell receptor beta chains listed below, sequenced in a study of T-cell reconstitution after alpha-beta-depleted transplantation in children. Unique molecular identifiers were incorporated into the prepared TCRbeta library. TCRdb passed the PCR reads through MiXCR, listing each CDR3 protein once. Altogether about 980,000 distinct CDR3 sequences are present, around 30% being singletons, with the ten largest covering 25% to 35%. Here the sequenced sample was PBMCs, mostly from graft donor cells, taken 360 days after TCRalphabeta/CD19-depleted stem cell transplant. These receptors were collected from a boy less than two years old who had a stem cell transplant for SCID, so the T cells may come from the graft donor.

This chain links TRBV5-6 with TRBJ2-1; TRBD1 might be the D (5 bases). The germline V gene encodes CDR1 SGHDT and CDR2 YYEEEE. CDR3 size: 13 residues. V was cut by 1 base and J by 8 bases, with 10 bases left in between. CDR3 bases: TGTGCCAGCAGCTTGCCAGGGATCGATGAGCAGTTCTTC. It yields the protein CASSLPGIDEQFF.

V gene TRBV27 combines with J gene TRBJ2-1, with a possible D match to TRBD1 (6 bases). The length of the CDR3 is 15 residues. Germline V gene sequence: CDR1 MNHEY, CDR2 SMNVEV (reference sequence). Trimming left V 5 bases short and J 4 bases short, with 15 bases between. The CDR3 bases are TGTGCCAGCAGTCTAGGACAGACTTTTTACAATGAGCAGTTCTTC. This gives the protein CASSLGQTFYNEQFF.

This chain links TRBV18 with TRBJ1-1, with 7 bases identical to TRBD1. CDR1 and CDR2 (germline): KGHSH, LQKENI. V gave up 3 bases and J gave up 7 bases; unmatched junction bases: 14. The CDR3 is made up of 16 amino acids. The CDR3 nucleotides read TGTGCCAGCTCACCTCGACAGGGTATGCCAGAAAATGAAGCTTTCTTT. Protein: CASSPRQGMPENEAFF. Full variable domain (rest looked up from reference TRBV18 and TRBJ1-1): NAGVMQNPRHLVRRRGQEARLRCSPMKGHSHVYWYRQLPEEGLKFMVYLQKENIIDESGMPKERFSAEFPKEGPSILRIQQVVRGDSAAYFCASSPRQGMPENEAFFGQGTRLTVV.